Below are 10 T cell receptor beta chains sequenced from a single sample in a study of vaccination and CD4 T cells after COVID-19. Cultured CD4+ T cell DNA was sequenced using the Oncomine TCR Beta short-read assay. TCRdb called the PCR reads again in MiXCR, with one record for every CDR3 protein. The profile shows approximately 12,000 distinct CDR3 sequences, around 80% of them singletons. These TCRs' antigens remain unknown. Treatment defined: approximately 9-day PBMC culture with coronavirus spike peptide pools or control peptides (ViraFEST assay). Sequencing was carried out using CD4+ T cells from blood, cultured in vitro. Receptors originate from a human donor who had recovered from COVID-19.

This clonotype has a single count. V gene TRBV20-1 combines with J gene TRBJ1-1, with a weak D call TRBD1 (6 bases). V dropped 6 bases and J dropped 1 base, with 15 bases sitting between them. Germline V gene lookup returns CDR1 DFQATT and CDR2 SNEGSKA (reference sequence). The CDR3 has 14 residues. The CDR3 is CSALGGQSNTEAFF. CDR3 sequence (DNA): TGCAGTGCCCTCGGGGGCCAGTCGAACACTGAAGCTTTCTTT.

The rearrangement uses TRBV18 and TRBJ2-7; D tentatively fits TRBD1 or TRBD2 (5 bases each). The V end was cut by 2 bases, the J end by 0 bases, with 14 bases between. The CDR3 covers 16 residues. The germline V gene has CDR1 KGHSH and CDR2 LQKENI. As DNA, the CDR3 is TGTGCCAGCTCACCAGCGACAGCTACTAGCTCCTACGAGCAGTACTTC. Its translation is CASSPATATSSYEQYF.

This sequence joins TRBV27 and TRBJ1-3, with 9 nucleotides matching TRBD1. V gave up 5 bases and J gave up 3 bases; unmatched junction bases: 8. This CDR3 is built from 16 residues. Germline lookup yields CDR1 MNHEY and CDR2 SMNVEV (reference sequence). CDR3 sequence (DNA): TGTGCCAGCAGTCAAGCCGGGACAGGGCTTGGAAACACCATATATTTT. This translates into CASSQAGTGLGNTIYF.

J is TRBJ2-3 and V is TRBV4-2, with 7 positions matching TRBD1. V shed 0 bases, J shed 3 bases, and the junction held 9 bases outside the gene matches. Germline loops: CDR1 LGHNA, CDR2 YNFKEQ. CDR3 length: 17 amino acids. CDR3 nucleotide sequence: TGTGCCAGCAGCCAAGAACGGGAAGGGGGCCCGACAGATACGCAGTATTTT. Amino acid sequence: CASSQEREGGPTDTQYF.

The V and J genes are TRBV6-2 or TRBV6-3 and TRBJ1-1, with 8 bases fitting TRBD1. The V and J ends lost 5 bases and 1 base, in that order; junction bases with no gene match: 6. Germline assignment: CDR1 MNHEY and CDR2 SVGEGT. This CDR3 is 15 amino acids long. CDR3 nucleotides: TGTGCCAGCAGTCGTCCCGGGACAGGGAACACTGAAGCTTTCTTT. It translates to CASSRPGTGNTEAFF.

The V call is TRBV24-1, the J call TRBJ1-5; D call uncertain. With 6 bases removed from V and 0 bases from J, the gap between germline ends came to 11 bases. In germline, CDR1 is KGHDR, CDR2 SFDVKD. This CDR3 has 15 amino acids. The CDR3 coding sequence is TGTGCCACCAGTCCGTCACACGGTAGCAATCAGCCCCAGCATTTT. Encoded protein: CATSPSHGSNQPQHF.

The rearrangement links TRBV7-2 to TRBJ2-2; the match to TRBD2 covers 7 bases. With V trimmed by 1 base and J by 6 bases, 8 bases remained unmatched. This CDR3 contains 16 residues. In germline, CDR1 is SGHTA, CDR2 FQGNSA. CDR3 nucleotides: TGTGCCAGCAGCTTAGGGCGTCGGGGGAGGGCCGGGGAGCTGTTTTTT. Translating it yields CASSLGRRGRAGELFF.

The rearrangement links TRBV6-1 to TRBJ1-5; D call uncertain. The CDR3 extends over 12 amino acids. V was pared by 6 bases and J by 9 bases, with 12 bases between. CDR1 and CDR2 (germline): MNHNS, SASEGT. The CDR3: CASRAGPGPQHF. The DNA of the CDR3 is TGTGCCAGCAGGGCGGGCCCGGGGCCCCAGCATTTT.

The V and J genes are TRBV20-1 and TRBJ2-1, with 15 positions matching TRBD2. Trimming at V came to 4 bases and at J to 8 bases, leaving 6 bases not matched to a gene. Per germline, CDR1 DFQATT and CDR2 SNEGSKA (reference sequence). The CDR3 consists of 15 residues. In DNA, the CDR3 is TGCAGTGCTATAGGAGGACTAGCGGGAGGGGATGAGCAGTTCTTC. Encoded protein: CSAIGGLAGGDEQFF.

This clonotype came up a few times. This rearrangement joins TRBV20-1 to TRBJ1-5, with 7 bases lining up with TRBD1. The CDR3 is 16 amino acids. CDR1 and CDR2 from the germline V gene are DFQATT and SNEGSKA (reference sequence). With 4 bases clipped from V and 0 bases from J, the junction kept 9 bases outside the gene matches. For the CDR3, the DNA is TGCAGTGCTATCCTCGGACAGGCATATAGCAATCAGCCCCAGCATTTT. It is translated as CSAILGQAYSNQPQHF.